Presented here are 2 T cell receptor beta chains from one specimen sequenced in a study of T-cell memory formation after mild COVID-19. MiXCR, run by TCRdb on the 5' RACE reads, gives a single entry per CDR3 protein. The repertoire holds 470,000 or so distinct CDR3 sequences, with around 20% as singletons. Sequencing input: PBMCs or a T cell subset sorted from them (not recorded which). These receptors were obtained from an adult woman who had mild COVID-19 (a few samples of this study predate the infection). Cell type and time point are not known.

V is TRBV6-2 or TRBV6-3 and J is TRBJ2-7; possible D gene TRBD1, 6 bases. V dropped 4 bases and J dropped 3 bases, with 13 bases sitting between them. Germline values: CDR1 MNHEY, CDR2 SVGEGT. The CDR3 runs 14 residues. This CDR3 reads CASSLDSGLYEQYF. The CDR3, as DNA: TGTGCCAGCAGTTTGGACAGCGGCCTCTACGAGCAGTACTTC.

This clonotype was recorded a few times. J is TRBJ2-6 and V is TRBV3-1; D may be TRBD1 (6 bases). CDR3 length: 18 residues. Germline CDR1 LGHDT, CDR2 YNNKEL (reference sequence). Trimming took 1 base from V and 0 from J, leaving 13 bases between them. The CDR3 nucleotides are TGTGCCAGCAGCCAAGTAGGACAGAGGAGCTCTGGGGCCAACGTCCTGACTTTC. Translated, it gives CASSQVGQRSSGANVLTF.